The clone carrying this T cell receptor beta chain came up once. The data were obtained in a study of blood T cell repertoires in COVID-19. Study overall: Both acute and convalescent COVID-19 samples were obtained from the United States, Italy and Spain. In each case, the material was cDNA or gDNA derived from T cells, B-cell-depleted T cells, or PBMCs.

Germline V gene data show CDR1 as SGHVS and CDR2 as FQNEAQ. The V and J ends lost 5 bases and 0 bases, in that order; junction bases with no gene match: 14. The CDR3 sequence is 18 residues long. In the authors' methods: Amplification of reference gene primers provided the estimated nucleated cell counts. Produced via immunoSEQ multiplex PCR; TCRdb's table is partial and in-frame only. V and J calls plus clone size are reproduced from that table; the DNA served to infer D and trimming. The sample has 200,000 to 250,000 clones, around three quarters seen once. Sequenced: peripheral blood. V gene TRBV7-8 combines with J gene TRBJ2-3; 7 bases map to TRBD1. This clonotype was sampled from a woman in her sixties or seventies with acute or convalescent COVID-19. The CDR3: CASSPQIPGQTSTDTQYF. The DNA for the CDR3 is TGTGCCAGCAGCCCCCAAATCCCGGGACAGACTAGCACAGATACGCAGTATTTT. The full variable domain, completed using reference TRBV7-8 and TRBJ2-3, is GAGVSQSPRYKVAKRGQDVALRCDPISGHVSLFWYQQALGQGPEFLTYFQNEAQLDKSGLPSDRFFAERPEGSVSTLKIQRTQQEDSAVYLCASSPQIPGQTSTDTQYFGPGTRLTVL.